This entry concerns a single T cell receptor beta chain. The sample is drawn from a study of blood T cell repertoires in COVID-19. About the study: T cells, B-cell-depleted T cells, or PBMCs provided the cDNA or gDNA that served as material.

CDR1 and CDR2 from the germline V gene are MGHDK and SYGVNS. The CDR3 runs 15 residues. V shed 5 bases, J shed 0 bases, and the junction held 4 bases outside the gene matches. Methods used by the authors: From reference gene primer amplification, estimates of nucleated cell counts were derived. Some clones are missing from TCRdb's copy, which holds only in-frame ones; the method was immunoSEQ multiplex PCR. D and trimming come from the DNA, and the V and J calls and clone size come from that table. The table has around 150,000 clones, under 95% seen once. This rearrangement joins TRBV25-1 to TRBJ1-5; 7 bases agree with TRBD1. This clonotype was sampled from a man between 18 and 29 years old with acute or convalescent COVID-19. Material for sequencing was peripheral blood. The CDR3 region has the DNA TGTGCCAGCAGTCCTGGGACAGCTAGCAATCAGCCCCAGCATTTT. Its protein is CASSPGTASNQPQHF.